The 17 T cell receptor beta chains in this list originate from one sample, sequenced in a study of blood T cell repertoires in COVID-19. Using immunoSEQ multiplex PCR, the repertoire was profiled, and TCRdb retains in-frame clones only, with some absent. This repertoire shows 150,000 to 200,000 clones, 80% to 85% found once; its top ten account for 2.6%. Sequencing was done on a sample of peripheral blood. These receptors were obtained from a human donor with acute or convalescent COVID-19. The donor label of this sample is uncertain.

The gene calls are TRBV29-1 and TRBJ2-3; 9 bases are shared with TRBD1. Germline lookup yields CDR1 SQVTM and CDR2 ANQGSEA. V lost 1 base, J lost 2 bases, and 10 bases stayed unmatched. CDR3 size: 17 residues. CDR3 sequence: CSVEGDREVIPTDTQYF. In nucleotides, the CDR3 is TGCAGCGTTGAAGGGGACAGGGAAGTTATACCCACAGATACGCAGTATTTT.

The chain has TRBV4-1 and TRBJ2-3, with D possibly being TRBD2 (5 bases). The V gene lost 0 bases and the J gene lost 4 bases, with 14 bases spanning the gap. Germline values: CDR1 MGHRA, CDR2 YSYEKL. This CDR3 comprises 16 residues. The CDR3 DNA reads TGCGCCAGCAGCCAAGACCCACTCGGGGTAGCAGATACGCAGTATTTT. This gives the protein CASSQDPLGVADTQYF.

The V and J genes are TRBV15 and TRBJ2-3, with D unresolved. Deletions cut 0 bases from V and 5 bases from J, with 6 bases between. Germline V gene data show CDR1 as LNHNV and CDR2 as YYDKDF (reference sequence). The CDR3 is 13 amino acids. This chain's CDR3 is CATSRDTRDTQYF. The CDR3, as DNA: TGTGCCACCAGCAGAGATACAAGAGATACGCAGTATTTT.

J is TRBJ1-2 and V is TRBV19; D gene ambiguous. The CDR3 totals 14 residues. Germline V gene lookup returns CDR1 LNHDA and CDR2 SQIVND (reference sequence). Trimming pared 11 bases from V and 2 bases from J, leaving 18 bases between. The CDR3 DNA follows: TGTGCCTGCGTCCTGAGGTGGTCGAACTATGGCTACACCTTC. Protein product: CACVLRWSNYGYTF.

V usage is TRBV10-3 and J usage is TRBJ1-5, with a weak D call TRBD1 (6 bases). The CDR3 has 14 amino acids. The V gene lost 7 bases and the J gene lost 3 bases, with 13 bases spanning the gap. Germline V gives CDR1 ENHRY, CDR2 SYGVKD. Here the CDR3 reads CAITAGVANQPQHF. In DNA, the CDR3 is TGTGCCATCACCGCAGGGGTTGCCAATCAGCCCCAGCATTTT.

Here the CDR3 reads CASSPFLPSGANVLTF. CDR3 in DNA: TGTGCCAGCAGCCCCTTTCTACCCTCTGGGGCCAACGTCCTGACTTTC. The rearrangement uses TRBV9 and TRBJ2-6; no firm D call. V lost 4 bases and J lost 0, with 11 bases in between. The CDR3 length is 16 residues. Germline V gene sequence: CDR1 SGDLS, CDR2 YYNGEE.

The chain links TRBV12-5 to TRBJ2-5; 7 nucleotides agree with TRBD2. V trimming: 5 bases; J trimming: 4 bases; junction bases outside the gene matches: 19. CDR3 size: 18 residues. In germline, CDR1 is LGHNT, CDR2 FRNRAP. The DNA for the CDR3 is TGTGCTAGTGGTGGAACGCCAGTGGGGGGGATTCTAAGAGAGACCCAGTACTTC. Translated: CASGGTPVGGILRETQYF. The whole variable domain, filled in from reference TRBV12-5 and TRBJ2-5, reads DARVTQTPRHKVTEMGQEVTMRCQPILGHNTVFWYRQTMMQGLELLAYFRNRAPLDDSGMPKDRFSAEMPDATLATLKIQPSEPRDSAVYFCASGGTPVGGILRETQYFGPGTRLLVL.

This chain connects TRBV5-1 to TRBJ1-2; D is unresolved. The CDR3 length is 14 residues. V was pared by 3 bases and J by 4 bases, with 13 bases between. CDR1 and CDR2 (germline): SGHRS, YFSETQ. CDR3 region: CASSWAEASYGYTF. The CDR3 bases are TGCGCCAGCAGCTGGGCGGAGGCATCCTATGGCTACACCTTC.

The V gene is TRBV30, the J gene TRBJ2-2; the match to TRBD2 covers 9 bases. The CDR3 extends over 18 amino acids. After removal of 5 bases from V and 3 bases from J, the junction contained 16 bases not matched to a gene. CDR1 and CDR2 from the germline V gene are GTSNPN and SVGIG (reference sequence). In nucleotides, the CDR3 is TGTGCCTGGGCCCCCGGCGGGAGGGCCCTGGGTGACACCGGGGAGCTGTTTTTT. It yields the protein CAWAPGGRALGDTGELFF. Based on the CDR3 plus reference TRBV30 and TRBJ2-2, the full variable domain is SQTIHQWPATLVQPVGSPLSLECTVEGTSNPNLYWYRQAAGRGLQLLFYSVGIGQISSEVPQNLSASRPQDRQFILSSKKLLLSDSGFYLCAWAPGGRALGDTGELFFGEGSRLTVL.

The chain recombines TRBV9 with TRBJ1-1; D is unresolved. V was trimmed by 4 bases and J by 5 bases, leaving 15 bases between them. The CDR3 totals 14 residues. In germline, CDR1 is SGDLS, CDR2 YYNGEE. The CDR3 loop is CASSLSDGETEAFF. In nucleotides, the CDR3 is TGTGCCAGCAGCCTTAGCGATGGGGAAACTGAAGCTTTCTTT. Supplemented by reference TRBV9 and TRBJ1-1, the full variable domain reads DSGVTQTPKHLITATGQRVTLRCSPRSGDLSVYWYQQSLDQGLQFLIQYYNGEERAKGNILERFSAQQFPDLHSELNLSSLELGDSALYFCASSLSDGETEAFFGQGTRLTVV.

The chain carries TRBV11-3 and TRBJ1-5; D gene unclear. V dropped 3 bases and J dropped 0 bases, with 9 bases sitting between them. The CDR3 is 15 residues long. Germline-derived CDR1 and CDR2 are SGHNT and YENEEA. The CDR3 DNA reads as TGTGCCAGCAGCTTTGTCTTCTATAGCAATCAGCCCCAGCATTTT. Its protein product is CASSFVFYSNQPQHF.

This rearrangement joins TRBV5-6 to TRBJ1-3; 9 nucleotides line up with TRBD1. The CDR3 totals 19 residues. After removal of 0 bases from V and 0 bases from J, the junction contained 10 bases not matched to a gene. Germline assignment: CDR1 SGHDT and CDR2 YYEEEE. The CDR3 DNA sequence: TGTGCCAGCAGCTTGGTTGGGGACAGGGAATCTTTCTCTGGAAACACCATATATTTT. Its translation: CASSLVGDRESFSGNTIYF.

The genes are TRBV10-2 and TRBJ1-2, with D uncertain. V was clipped by 2 bases and J by 8 bases, with 15 bases between them. CDR1 WSHSY and CDR2 SAAADI come from the germline V gene. CDR3 length: 14 residues. The CDR3 sequence is CASSEETPSGGYTF. CDR3 DNA sequence: TGCGCCAGCAGTGAGGAGACGCCCTCGGGGGGCTACACCTTC.

The gene calls are TRBV7-9 and TRBJ1-1; TRBD1 might be the D (6 bases). The V gene's germline CDR1 is SEHNR and CDR2 FQNEAQ (reference sequence). Trimming removed 9 bases from V and 4 bases from J, with 18 bases in between. The CDR3 sequence is 14 residues long. The CDR3 DNA is TGTGCCAGTACTCTTAGTGGGGGCGGCACTGAAGCTTTCTTT. Translation: CASTLSGGGTEAFF.

This chain links TRBV5-1 with TRBJ2-1; 9 bases agree with TRBD1. The CDR3 runs to 15 residues. From germline, CDR1 is SGHRS and CDR2 YFSETQ. Unmatched junction bases numbered 13, after V lost 7 bases and J lost 8 bases. CDR3 sequence (DNA): TGCGCCAGCTCGGAGGGACAGGGTAGTTTCTATGAGCAGTTCTTC. It encodes CASSEGQGSFYEQFF. Full variable domain (outside the CDR3, taken from reference TRBV5-1 and TRBJ2-1): KAGVTQTPRYLIKTRGQQVTLSCSPISGHRSVSWYQQTPGQGLQFLFEYFSETQRNKGNFPGRFSGRQFSNSRSEMNVSTLELGDSALYLCASSEGQGSFYEQFFGPGTRLTVL.

The rearrangement joins TRBV19 to TRBJ2-1; possibly TRBD1 for D (5 bases). Germline CDR1 reads LNHDA; CDR2 reads SQIVND (reference sequence). This CDR3 has 15 residues. The germline V and J ends were trimmed by 1 base and 1 base, with 8 bases remaining between them. In DNA form, the CDR3 reads TGTGCCAGTAGTATAGCGGCAGGGTCCTACAATGAGCAGTTCTTC. This codes for CASSIAAGSYNEQFF.

The chain carries TRBV6-1 and TRBJ2-2; 13 bases are a match to TRBD2. In germline, CDR1 is MNHNS, CDR2 SASEGT. The CDR3 extends over 17 amino acids. The J segment lost 7 bases and the V segment lost 1 base, leaving 6 bases of the junction unmatched. The CDR3 protein is CASSEVLAGGLDGELFF. CDR3 nucleotides: TGTGCCAGCAGTGAAGTACTAGCGGGAGGGCTGGACGGGGAGCTGTTTTTT.